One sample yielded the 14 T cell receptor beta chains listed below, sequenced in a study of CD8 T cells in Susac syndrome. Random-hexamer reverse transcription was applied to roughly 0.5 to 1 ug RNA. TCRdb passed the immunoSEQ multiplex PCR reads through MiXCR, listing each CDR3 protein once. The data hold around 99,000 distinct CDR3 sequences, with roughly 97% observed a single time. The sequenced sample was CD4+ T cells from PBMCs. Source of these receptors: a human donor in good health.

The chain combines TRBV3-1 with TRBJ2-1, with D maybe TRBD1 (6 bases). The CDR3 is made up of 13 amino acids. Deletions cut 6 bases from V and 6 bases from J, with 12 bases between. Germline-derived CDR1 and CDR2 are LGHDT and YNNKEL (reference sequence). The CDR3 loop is CASSTTGFNEQFF. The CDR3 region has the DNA TGTGCCAGCAGTACTACAGGGTTCAATGAGCAGTTCTTC.

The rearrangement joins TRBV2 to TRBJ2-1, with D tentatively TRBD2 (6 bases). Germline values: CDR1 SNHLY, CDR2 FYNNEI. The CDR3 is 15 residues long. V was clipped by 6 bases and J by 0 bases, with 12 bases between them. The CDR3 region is CASRYRDSSYNEQFF. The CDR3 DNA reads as TGTGCCAGCAGGTACCGGGACTCCTCCTACAATGAGCAGTTCTTC.

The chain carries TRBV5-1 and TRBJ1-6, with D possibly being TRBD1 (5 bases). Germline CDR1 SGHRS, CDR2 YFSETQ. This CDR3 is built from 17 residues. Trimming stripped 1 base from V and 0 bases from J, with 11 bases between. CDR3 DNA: TGCGCCAGCAGCTTGTGGGAGGGGAGCTCCTATAATTCACCCCTCCACTTT. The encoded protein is CASSLWEGSSYNSPLHF. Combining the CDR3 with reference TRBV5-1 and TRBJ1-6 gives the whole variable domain KAGVTQTPRYLIKTRGQQVTLSCSPISGHRSVSWYQQTPGQGLQFLFEYFSETQRNKGNFPGRFSGRQFSNSRSEMNVSTLELGDSALYLCASSLWEGSSYNSPLHFGNGTRLTVT.

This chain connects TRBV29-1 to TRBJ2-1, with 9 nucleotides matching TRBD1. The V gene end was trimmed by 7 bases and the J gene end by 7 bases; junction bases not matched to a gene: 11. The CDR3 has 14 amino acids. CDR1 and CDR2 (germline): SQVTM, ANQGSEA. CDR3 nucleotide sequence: TGCAGCGGGGGGGGACAGGGATTGGGAAATGAGCAGTTCTTC. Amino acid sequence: CSGGGQGLGNEQFF.

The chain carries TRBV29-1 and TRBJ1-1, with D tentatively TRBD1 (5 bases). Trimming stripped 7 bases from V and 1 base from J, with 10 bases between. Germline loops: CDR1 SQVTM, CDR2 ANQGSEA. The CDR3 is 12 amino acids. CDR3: CSGGWGNTEAFF. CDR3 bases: TGCAGCGGGGGGTGGGGGAACACTGAAGCTTTCTTT.

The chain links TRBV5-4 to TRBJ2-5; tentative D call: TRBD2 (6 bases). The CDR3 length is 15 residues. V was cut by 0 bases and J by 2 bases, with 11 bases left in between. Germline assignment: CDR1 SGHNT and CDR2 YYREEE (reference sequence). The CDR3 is CASSLARTNQETQYF. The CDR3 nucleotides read TGTGCCAGCAGCTTGGCAAGGACTAATCAAGAGACCCAGTACTTC.

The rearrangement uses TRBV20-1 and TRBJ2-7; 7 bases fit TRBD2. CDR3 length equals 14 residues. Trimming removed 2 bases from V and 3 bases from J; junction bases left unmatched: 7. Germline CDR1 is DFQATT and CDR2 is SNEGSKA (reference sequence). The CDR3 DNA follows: TGCAGTGCTAGAATGTCTAGCGGAAACTACGAGCAGTACTTC. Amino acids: CSARMSSGNYEQYF.

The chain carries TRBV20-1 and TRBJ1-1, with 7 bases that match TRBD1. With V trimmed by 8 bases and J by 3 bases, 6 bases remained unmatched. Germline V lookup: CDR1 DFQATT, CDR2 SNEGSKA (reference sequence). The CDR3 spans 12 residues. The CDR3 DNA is TGCAGTACCCTTGACAGGGACACTGAAGCTTTCTTT. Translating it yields CSTLDRDTEAFF.

The CDR3 reads CASSPDPTSTNYGYTF. CDR3 nucleotides: TGTGCCAGCAGCCCCGACCCGACATCGACTAACTATGGCTACACCTTC. The chain links TRBV7-8 to TRBJ1-2; D is ambiguous. The CDR3 extends over 16 amino acids. The germline V and J ends were trimmed by 5 bases and 0 bases, with 16 bases remaining between them. Germline V CDR1 and CDR2: SGHVS, FQNEAQ.

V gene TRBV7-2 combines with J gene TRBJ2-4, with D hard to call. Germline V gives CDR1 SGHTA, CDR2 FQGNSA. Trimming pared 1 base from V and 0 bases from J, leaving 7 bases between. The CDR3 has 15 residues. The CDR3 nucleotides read TGTGCCAGCAGCTTAGGGACGCCAGCCAAAAACATTCAGTACTTC. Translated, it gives CASSLGTPAKNIQYF. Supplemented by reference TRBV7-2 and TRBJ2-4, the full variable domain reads GAGVSQSPSNKVTEKGKDVELRCDPISGHTALYWYRQSLGQGLEFLIYFQGNSAPDKSGLPSDRFSAERTGGSVSTLTIQRTQQEDSAVYLCASSLGTPAKNIQYFGAGTRLSVL.

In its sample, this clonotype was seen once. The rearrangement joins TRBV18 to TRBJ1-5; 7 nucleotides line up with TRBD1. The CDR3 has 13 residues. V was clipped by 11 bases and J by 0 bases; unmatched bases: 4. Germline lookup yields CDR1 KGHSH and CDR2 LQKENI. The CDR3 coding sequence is TGTGCCTGCAGACAGGGTAGCAATCAGCCCCAGCATTTT. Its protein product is CACRQGSNQPQHF.

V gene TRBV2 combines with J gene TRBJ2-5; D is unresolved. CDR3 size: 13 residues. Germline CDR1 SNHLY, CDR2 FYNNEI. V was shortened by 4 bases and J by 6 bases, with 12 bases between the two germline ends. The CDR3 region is CASSGPQGKTQYF. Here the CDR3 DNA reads TGTGCCAGCAGTGGGCCTCAAGGAAAGACCCAGTACTTC.

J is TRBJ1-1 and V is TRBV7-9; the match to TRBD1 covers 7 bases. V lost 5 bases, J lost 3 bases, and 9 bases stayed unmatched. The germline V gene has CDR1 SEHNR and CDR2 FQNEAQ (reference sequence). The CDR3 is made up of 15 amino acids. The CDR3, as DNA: TGTGCCAGCAGCACACAAGGGGGCTGGGACACTGAAGCTTTCTTT. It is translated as CASSTQGGWDTEAFF.

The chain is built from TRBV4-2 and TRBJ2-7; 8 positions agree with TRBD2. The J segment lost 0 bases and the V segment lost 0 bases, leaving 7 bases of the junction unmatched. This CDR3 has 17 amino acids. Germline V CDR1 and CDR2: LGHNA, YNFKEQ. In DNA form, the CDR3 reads TGTGCCAGCAGCCAAGAGATCGCGGGGACTAGCTCCTACGAGCAGTACTTC. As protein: CASSQEIAGTSSYEQYF.